Included here is one T cell receptor (beta chain) sequence, with context. The antigen is unknown. The sample is drawn from a study of pediatric ulcerative colitis. Study-wide results and limits: Clonal expansions reduced rectal repertoire diversity in acute severe colitis. A couple of patients had blood samples with substantially reduced template counts.

One to two pinch biopsies were taken from the rectum during colonoscopy. Ulcerative colitis patients received no immunosuppressive medication before the diagnostic colonoscopy. The method was immunoSEQ multiplex PCR; TCRdb's version includes in-frame clones alone and lacks a portion of them. The sample shows approximately 38,000 clones, roughly 82% of them seen only once. The V gene lost 4 bases and the J gene lost 7 bases, with 18 bases spanning the gap. Germline CDR1 and CDR2: SGHRS and YFSETQ. The CDR3 extends over 15 amino acids. The origin of this receptor is a boy aged 5-17 years with severe ulcerative colitis. The specimen sequenced was gut tissue. This chain links TRBV5-1 with TRBJ2-1; D is possibly TRBD2 (5 bases). CDR3 DNA sequence: TGCGCCAGCAGCACGAGGGTCAACCAGGATAATGAGCAGTTCTTC. Its protein is CASSTRVNQDNEQFF.